This paragraph reports one TCR beta chain. Each TCR transcript was tagged with a 10-nucleotide random UMI during 5'RACE. TCRdb reanalysed the 5' RACE reads using MiXCR and keeps one entry per CDR3 protein. Of some 57,000 distinct CDR3 sequences listed, approximately 3.9% are singletons. This record comes from a study of neurological immune-mediated disorders. This CDR3 has 15 residues. With V trimmed by 6 bases and J by 7 bases, 9 bases remained unmatched. Germline V CDR1 and CDR2: LNHDA, SQIVND (reference sequence). The origin of this receptor is a man aged 60-69 years with multiple sclerosis. The specimen was PBMCs. This chain links TRBV19 with TRBJ2-2; 9 bases agree with TRBD2. The CDR3, as DNA: TGTGCCAGTAGGGTGATAGCGGGAGTTAACGGGGAGCTGTTTTTT. Its translation is CASRVIAGVNGELFF.